This T cell receptor beta chain originates from a study of graft-versus-host responses after intestinal transplantation. The length of the CDR3 is 15 residues. Trimming took 3 bases from V and 7 from J, leaving 15 bases between them. The V gene's germline CDR1 is SGHAT and CDR2 FQNNGV. This clone occurred once. Assay used: immunoSEQ multiplex PCR; TCRdb lists only in-frame clones, some missing. The sample has some 46,000 clones, approximately 94% seen once. The chain carries TRBV11-2 and TRBJ1-4; D uncertain. The sample here was PBMCs, taken approximately 340 days after intestinal transplant. The sequence was collected from a human patient who received an intestinal transplant, so some T cells may come from the graft donor. Here the CDR3 reads CASSFTNSGAEKLFF. The CDR3 DNA sequence: TGTGCCAGCAGCTTCACGAACAGCGGCGCTGAAAAACTGTTTTTT.